These 26 T cell receptor beta chains were sequenced from one sample in a study of T cells expressing NK-cell markers (dated by TCRdb to 2018 to 2020). Receptor libraries were prepared by 5' RACE. The run used an Illumina HiSeq 2000. TCRdb reprocessed the sequencing reads and holds a single record per CDR3 protein sequence, with no DNA. This sample's records show hundreds of thousands of distinct CDR3 sequences. The leading ten clones occupy 3.5% to 5% of the sample. The sample taken for sequencing was blood T cells: a sorted CD56 or NKG2C T cell subset, CD4+ or CD8+ T cells, or bulk PBMC T cells (not recorded which). The receptors originated from a woman aged 18-70 years in good health.

The chain employs TRBV6-5 and TRBJ1-2; absent DNA, TCRdb's TRBD1 call cannot be checked. Looked up from germline, CDR1 is MNHEY and CDR2 is SVGAGI. The CDR3 is 15 residues long. The CDR3 spells CASSYSMRGAYGYTF.

The CDR3 reads CASSAKGQHTGELFF. V is TRBV5-1 and J is TRBJ2-2; TCRdb returns TRBD1, unconfirmable since there is no DNA. CDR1 is SGHRS, CDR2 YFSETQ, per germline. The CDR3 sequence is 15 residues long.

The chain has TRBV4-1 and TRBJ2-3; TCRdb indicates TRBD2, and absent DNA this call remains unverified. Germline V gene lookup returns CDR1 MGHRA and CDR2 YSYEKL. CDR3 length: 16 residues. CDR3 loop: CASSPVAGFSTDTQYF.

The chain joins TRBV4-3 to TRBJ2-3; the D call of TRBD1 rests on TCRdb alone, since no DNA is present to check it. CDR1 is LGHNA, CDR2 YSLEER, per germline. The CDR3 is 15 amino acids. CDR3 sequence reads: CASSQNPMGGDTQYF.

The CDR3 here is CASSNPGQWTEKLFF. The V call is TRBV28, the J call TRBJ1-4; TCRdb proposes TRBD1, but this gene call is untestable without DNA. The CDR3 runs to 15 residues. Germline assignment: CDR1 MDHEN and CDR2 SYDVKM.

The rearrangement uses TRBV4-2 and TRBJ2-2; absent DNA, TCRdb's TRBD2 call cannot be checked. Germline V gene lookup returns CDR1 LGHNA and CDR2 YNFKEQ. The CDR3 runs 18 residues. CDR3 sequence: CASSQGMVSGGDTGELFF.

J is TRBJ2-5 and V is TRBV6-2 or TRBV6-3; checking the TCRdb D call of TRBD1 is not possible without DNA. The CDR3 consists of 15 residues. The germline V gene encodes CDR1 MNHEY and CDR2 SVGEGT. CDR3 sequence: CASSWGTGEGETQYF.

CDR3: CGSGSHLIDTQYF. This chain joins TRBV28 and TRBJ2-3; TCRdb calls TRBD2, which cannot be checked without DNA. CDR1 is MDHEN and CDR2 is SYDVKM in the germline V gene. The CDR3 is made up of 13 amino acids.

The gene calls are TRBV12-3 or TRBV12-4 and TRBJ2-5; TCRdb designates TRBD1, a call that cannot be tested without DNA. The CDR3 runs 15 residues. The CDR3 loop reads CASKTGTANQETQYF.

The V gene is TRBV6-2 or TRBV6-3, the J gene TRBJ1-2; TCRdb's D call, TRBD1, is unchecked because there is no DNA. The CDR3 spans 14 residues. In germline, CDR1 is MNHEY, CDR2 SVGEGT. The CDR3 here is CASRRETGPYGYTF.

This chain joins TRBV6-2 or TRBV6-3 and TRBJ2-5; TCRdb's assignment of TRBD2 cannot be checked, as there is no DNA. From germline, CDR1 is MNHEY and CDR2 SVGEGT. The CDR3 totals 16 residues. The CDR3 here is CASSYLRTSPQETQYF.

V and J are TRBV5-4 and TRBJ1-1; TCRdb designates TRBD1, a call that cannot be tested without DNA. Per the germline V gene, CDR1 is SGHNT and CDR2 is YYREEE (reference sequence). The CDR3 runs to 16 residues. The chain's CDR3 is CASSLWGTGWGTEAFF.

The chain combines TRBV12-3 or TRBV12-4 with TRBJ2-5. The CDR3 consists of 12 residues. This chain's CDR3 is CAISGRQETQYF.

This chain connects TRBV13 to TRBJ1-5; the TCRdb D gene call, TRBD1, has no DNA to confirm it. Germline CDR1 is PRHDT and CDR2 is FYEKMQ (reference sequence). The length of the CDR3 is 15 residues. CDR3 loop: CASSLQGASNQPQHF.

This chain links TRBV29-1 with TRBJ2-1; absent DNA, TCRdb's TRBD2 call cannot be checked. The germline gives CDR1 SQVTM, CDR2 ANQGSEA. The CDR3 length is 14 residues. CDR3 sequence: CSVDSPSGIREQFF.

The J gene is TRBJ2-7, the V gene TRBV27; TCRdb returns TRBD2, unconfirmable since there is no DNA. The CDR3 length is 14 residues. Germline-derived CDR1 and CDR2 are MNHEY and SMNVEV (reference sequence). CDR3 in amino acids: CASTRRLGLYEQYF.

The CDR3: CASSFSAGTYEQYF. The chain employs TRBV6-5 and TRBJ2-7; TCRdb's D gene call, TRBD1, goes unchecked for lack of DNA. This CDR3 contains 14 residues. Germline loops: CDR1 MNHEY, CDR2 SVGAGI.

V is TRBV15 and J is TRBJ2-7; the D call of TRBD1 rests on TCRdb alone, since no DNA is present to check it. The CDR3 spans 15 residues. In germline, CDR1 is LNHNV, CDR2 YYDKDF (reference sequence). The CDR3 region is CATSRDQGALEEQYF.

The chain couples TRBV10-3 to TRBJ1-2; without DNA, the TCRdb call of TRBD1 cannot be checked. The CDR3 consists of 13 residues. Germline CDR1 ENHRY, CDR2 SYGVKD. The CDR3 loop is CAIWAGQTYGYTF.

The genes are TRBV25-1 and TRBJ2-2. Germline V gives CDR1 MGHDK, CDR2 SYGVNS. The CDR3 contains 13 residues. This CDR3 is CASSGVGAGELFF.

This sequence joins TRBV20-1 and TRBJ2-5; TCRdb calls TRBD1, which cannot be checked without DNA. The CDR3 has 16 amino acids. The germline gives CDR1 DFQATT, CDR2 SNEGSKA (reference sequence). The CDR3 sequence is CSARRLSGGRLETQYF.

This rearrangement joins TRBV28 to TRBJ2-7; TCRdb's assignment of TRBD2 cannot be checked, as there is no DNA. From germline, CDR1 is MDHEN and CDR2 SYDVKM. The length of the CDR3 is 14 residues. The CDR3 loop reads CASTGTSGIYEQYF.

The V gene is TRBV12-3 or TRBV12-4, the J gene TRBJ2-3; the TRBD1 assignment by TCRdb is unverifiable without DNA. The CDR3 is made up of 14 amino acids. The CDR3 sequence: CASSRQGLGDTQYF.

This chain links TRBV30 with TRBJ1-6. The length of the CDR3 is 12 residues. Germline loops: CDR1 GTSNPN, CDR2 SVGIG (reference sequence). The CDR3: CAWTVYNSPLHF.

V and J are TRBV20-1 and TRBJ1-1. Looked up from germline, CDR1 is DFQATT and CDR2 is SNEGSKA (reference sequence). This CDR3 comprises 15 residues. Here the CDR3 reads CSASSPGGPNTEAFF.

The V and J genes are TRBV12-3 or TRBV12-4 and TRBJ1-3. There are 15 residues in the CDR3. The CDR3 sequence: CASSFVGSAGNTIYF.